The present T cell receptor beta chain was sequenced within a study of tumor and adjacent non-tumor tissue in lung cancer. The wider study: The patients, roughly 9 men and roughly 5 women, were roughly 30 to 76 with stage I to III disease. Overall study results and limits: In normal lung, the top 100 clones were significantly more dominant than in tumor. Tumor tissue had significantly higher TCR diversity than normal lung.

Three rounds of nested PCR, following a modified ARM-PCR protocol, produced the TCRbeta library. One entry per CDR3 protein, called by TCRdb with MiXCR from the multiplex PCR reads. This table holds approximately 68,000 distinct CDR3 sequences, 55% to 85% found once. The count of this clonotype is one. What it binds is unknown. Compared with germline, one end of the junction differs, possibly owing to a read error. The template was RNA from unsorted bulk tissue. Newly diagnosed lung cancer patients had thoracic surgery in China, August–November 2014, without prior chemotherapy. This clonotype was sampled from a man aged 55 to 70 with non-small cell lung cancer. Sample: lung tumor tissue.

The CDR3 sequence is CSATDNSYEQYF. CDR3 nucleotides: TGCAGTGCCACTGACAACTCCTACGAGCAGTATTTC. The V call is TRBV20-1, the J call TRBJ2-7; D is uncertain. Germline CDR1 DFQATT, CDR2 SNEGSKA (reference sequence). The CDR3 sequence is 12 residues long.